The subject of this entry is one TCR beta chain. Its cognate antigen is unknown. In germline, CDR1 is LNHDA, CDR2 SQIVND (reference sequence). This CDR3 region has 14 residues. V was cut by 3 bases and J by 2 bases, with 10 bases left in between. These data originate in a study of T cell responses to AZD1222 COVID-19 vaccine. Repertoires were generated with immunoSEQ multiplex PCR, while TCRdb's copy carries only in-frame clones and drops some. The repertoire consists of some 85,000 clones, with 87% occurring once and the leading ten covering roughly 24%. Findings of the study overall: The study reported that nearly half of spike-specific TCRs target unmutated variant regions. White British donors predominated, females outnumbered males, and clonal diversity was possibly underestimated. After two AZD1222 doses, spike-specific TCR breadth and depth rose versus day 0.

V and J are TRBV19 and TRBJ1-2; no clear D. The sequence was obtained from an adult in good health. The sequencing here drew on peripheral blood, taken on day 0 of AZD1222 vaccination. The CDR3 DNA is TGTGCCAGTAGTATGGACCGAGAAAACTATGGCTACACCTTC. This gives the protein CASSMDRENYGYTF.